This is a list of T cell receptor beta chains from one sample in a study of T cell repertoires in cytomegalovirus infection. MiXCR, applied by TCRdb to the reads, yields one record per CDR3 protein. The sample includes about 920,000 distinct CDR3 sequences, about a third seen only once; the top ten take 13%. Their antigens are not known. Sequenced material: cultured CD8+ T cells from PBMCs, taken from culture after CMV antigen stimulation. The receptors were gathered from a human donor in good health (CMV status not recorded). Some clones in this sample may be carry-over from other donors' samples. CDR3s include the opening cysteine and the closing phenylalanine or tryptophan. Each record gives: V gene, CDR3 length, J gene, clone size, D gene, CDR3 protein, CDR3 DNA. The D gene is left open where the match is weak. Size values are once, few and many counts, or a class for expanded clones, and some rows have none.

V: TRBV12-5
length: 13
J: TRBJ1-2
size: NA
D: NA
CDR3: CASGLELAFGYTF
DNA: TGTGCTAGTGGTTTGGAGTTGGCTTTTGGCTACACCTTC

V: TRBV4-1
length: 19
J: TRBJ2-3
size: NA
D: TRBD2
CDR3: CASSHKAGTSGGITDTQYF
DNA: TGCGCCAGCAGCCATAAAGCCGGGACTAGCGGGGGGATCACAGATACGCAGTATTTT

V: TRBV5-6
length: 12
J: TRBJ2-5
size: NA
D: NA
CDR3: CASSLSLGAQYF
DNA: TGTGCCAGCAGCTTGTCCTTGGGGGCCCAGTACTTC

V: TRBV19
length: 13
J: TRBJ1-2
size: NA
D: NA
CDR3: CASTTTGRYGYTF
DNA: TGTGCCAGTACCACTACAGGGCGGTATGGCTACACCTTC

V: TRBV7-9
length: 15
J: TRBJ2-6
size: many
D: NA
CDR3: CASSLRVSGANVLTF
DNA: TGTGCCAGCAGCTTACGAGTCTCTGGGGCCAACGTCCTGACTTTC

V: TRBV2
length: 15
J: TRBJ1-4
size: NA
D: NA
CDR3: CASSEVVGTNEKLFF
DNA: TGTGCCAGCAGTGAAGTGGTCGGAACTAATGAAAAACTGTTTTTT

V: TRBV2
length: 16
J: TRBJ2-1
size: many
D: TRBD1
CDR3: CASSEGTGASYNEQFF
DNA: TGTGCCAGCAGTGAAGGGACAGGGGCCTCCTACAATGAGCAGTTCTTC

V: TRBV9
length: 13
J: TRBJ1-2
size: NA
D: TRBD1
CDR3: CASSASGTEGYTF
DNA: TGTGCCAGCAGCGCCTCCGGGACAGAGGGCTACACCTTC

V: TRBV2
length: 10
J: TRBJ2-5
size: NA
D: NA
CDR3: CASLGGTRYF
DNA: TGTGCCAGCTTGGGTGGGACCCGGTACTTC

V: TRBV7-6
length: 16
J: TRBJ2-1
size: few
D: TRBD1
CDR3: CASSATQGASYNEQFF
DNA: TGTGCCAGCAGTGCTACACAGGGGGCCTCCTACAATGAGCAGTTCTTC

V: TRBV12-3/TRBV12-4
length: 12
J: TRBJ1-1
size: many
D: NA
CDR3: CASRPGGTEAFF
DNA: TGTGCCAGCAGACCCGGGGGCACTGAAGCTTTCTTT

V: TRBV7-9
length: 14
J: TRBJ2-7
size: NA
D: NA
CDR3: CASSLSQGGYEQYF
DNA: TGTGCCAGCAGCTTAAGCCAGGGGGGGTACGAGCAGTACTTC

V: TRBV12-3/TRBV12-4
length: 17
J: TRBJ2-1
size: few
D: NA
CDR3: CASSSPPGGPSYNEQFF
DNA: TGTGCCAGCAGTTCCCCCCCCGGGGGTCCCTCCTACAATGAGCAGTTCTTC

V: TRBV7-8
length: 14
J: TRBJ2-3
size: NA
D: NA
CDR3: CASSLQAGSDTQYF
DNA: TGTGCCAGCAGCTTGCAGGCTGGGTCTGATACGCAGTATTTT

V: TRBV6-5
length: 14
J: TRBJ1-1
size: few
D: NA
CDR3: CASSYLGTATEAFF
DNA: TGTGCCAGCAGTTACCTGGGGACTGCCACTGAAGCTTTCTTT

V: TRBV27
length: 15
J: TRBJ2-6
size: NA
D: NA
CDR3: CASSLWGTGANVLTF
DNA: TGTGCCAGCAGCCTATGGGGAACTGGGGCCAACGTCCTGACTTTC

V: TRBV7-6
length: 17
J: TRBJ1-1
size: NA
D: TRBD1
CDR3: CASNLPLRQGANTEAFF
DNA: TGTGCCAGCAACCTACCCCTTAGACAGGGAGCGAACACTGAAGCTTTCTTT

V: TRBV4-1
length: 15
J: TRBJ2-7
size: few
D: NA
CDR3: CASSQDFPSSYEQYF
DNA: TGCGCCAGCAGCCAAGATTTCCCTAGCTCCTACGAGCAGTACTTC

V: TRBV11-3
length: 17
J: TRBJ2-5
size: NA
D: NA
CDR3: CASSLDRYGASQETQYF
DNA: TGTGCCAGCAGCTTAGATCGGTATGGGGCGTCCCAAGAGACCCAGTACTTC

V: TRBV6-5
length: 15
J: TRBJ1-6
size: NA
D: NA
CDR3: CASSYDTGNNSPLHF
DNA: TGTGCCAGCAGTTACGATACAGGGAATAATTCACCCCTCCACTTT

V: TRBV12-3/TRBV12-4
length: 14
J: TRBJ1-6
size: few
D: NA
CDR3: CASTLEGSNSPLHF
DNA: TGTGCCAGCACCTTGGAGGGCTCGAATTCACCCCTCCACTTT

V: TRBV7-9
length: 16
J: TRBJ2-5
size: NA
D: TRBD2
CDR3: CASSRPGTSGEETQYF
DNA: TGTGCCAGCAGTCGACCCGGGACTAGCGGTGAAGAGACCCAGTACTTC

V: TRBV6-1
length: 16
J: TRBJ2-5
size: NA
D: TRBD2
CDR3: CASSSRLAWYQETQYF
DNA: TGTGCCAGCAGTTCAAGACTAGCGTGGTACCAAGAGACCCAGTACTTC

V: TRBV7-9
length: 14
J: TRBJ1-3
size: NA
D: NA
CDR3: CASSSTEYGNTIYF
DNA: TGTGCCAGCAGCTCCACTGAATACGGAAACACCATATATTTT

V: TRBV13
length: 15
J: TRBJ1-3
size: NA
D: TRBD1
CDR3: CASSLEGTEGNTIYF
DNA: TGTGCCAGCAGCTTAGAAGGGACAGAAGGAAACACCATATATTTT

V: TRBV7-2
length: 14
J: TRBJ1-1
size: many
D: NA
CDR3: CASSLIGENTEAFF
DNA: TGTGCCAGCAGCTTAATAGGGGAGAACACTGAAGCTTTCTTT

V: TRBV2
length: 14
J: TRBJ2-2
size: NA
D: NA
CDR3: CASRGGADTGELFF
DNA: TGTGCCAGCAGAGGCGGGGCGGACACCGGGGAGCTGTTTTTT

V: TRBV7-9
length: 15
J: TRBJ2-7
size: few
D: NA
CDR3: CASSFPLRGSYEQYF
DNA: TGTGCCAGCAGCTTTCCCCTCCGGGGCTCCTACGAGCAGTACTTC

V: TRBV11-1
length: 11
J: TRBJ2-7
size: many
D: NA
CDR3: CASSHNYEQYF
DNA: TGTGCCAGCAGCCACAACTACGAGCAGTACTTC

V: TRBV5-6
length: 12
J: TRBJ2-3
size: many
D: NA
CDR3: CASSSHTDTQYF
DNA: TGTGCCAGCAGTTCCCACACAGATACGCAGTATTTT

V: TRBV7-8
length: 16
J: TRBJ1-1
size: NA
D: TRBD1
CDR3: CASSLDRRTGNTEAFF
DNA: TGTGCCAGCAGCTTAGATCGGAGGACAGGGAACACTGAAGCTTTCTTT

V: TRBV28
length: 16
J: TRBJ2-1
size: NA
D: TRBD2
CDR3: CASSFGTSGGAIEQFF
DNA: TGTGCCAGCAGTTTCGGGACTAGCGGGGGGGCCATAGAGCAGTTCTTC

V: TRBV5-1
length: 17
J: TRBJ2-2
size: NA
D: TRBD2
CDR3: CASSPLSSGGVTGELFF
DNA: TGCGCCAGCAGCCCCCTCTCTAGCGGGGGAGTCACCGGGGAGCTGTTTTTT

V: TRBV9
length: 13
J: TRBJ1-1
size: NA
D: NA
CDR3: CASSPSGREEAFF
DNA: TGTGCCAGCAGCCCATCCGGGAGGGAAGAAGCTTTCTTT

V: TRBV11-2
length: 17
J: TRBJ2-1
size: few
D: NA
CDR3: CASSLRTRDTRYNEQFF
DNA: TGTGCCAGCAGCTTAAGGACCCGAGACACCCGTTACAATGAGCAGTTCTTC

V: TRBV7-2
length: 18
J: TRBJ2-2
size: many
D: TRBD2
CDR3: CASSLASAGAGATGELFF
DNA: TGTGCCAGCAGCTTAGCGTCGGCGGGAGCGGGGGCCACCGGGGAGCTGTTTTTT

V: TRBV10-3
length: 12
J: TRBJ1-2
size: NA
D: NA
CDR3: CAIRELSYGYTF
DNA: TGTGCCATCAGAGAACTGAGCTATGGCTACACCTTC

V: TRBV7-6
length: 14
J: TRBJ1-4
size: NA
D: TRBD1
CDR3: CASSLQGLVEKLFF
DNA: TGTGCCAGCAGCCTACAGGGGTTGGTTGAAAAACTGTTTTTT

V: TRBV27
length: 14
J: TRBJ1-2
size: NA
D: NA
CDR3: CASSLLGSGGGYTF
DNA: TGTGCCAGCAGTTTATTGGGATCAGGAGGCGGCTACACCTTC

V: TRBV7-9
length: 13
J: TRBJ2-7
size: NA
D: NA
CDR3: CASRPGASYEQYF
DNA: TGTGCCAGCAGGCCAGGGGCGTCCTACGAGCAGTACTTC

V: TRBV11-2
length: 16
J: TRBJ2-6
size: few
D: NA
CDR3: CASSVTGVSGANVLTF
DNA: TGTGCCAGCAGCGTGACAGGTGTCTCTGGGGCCAACGTCCTGACTTTC

V: TRBV7-2
length: 13
J: TRBJ2-1
size: many
D: NA
CDR3: CASSLVWVDEQFF
DNA: TGTGCCAGCAGCTTAGTATGGGTTGATGAGCAGTTCTTC

V: TRBV27
length: 15
J: TRBJ2-6
size: NA
D: NA
CDR3: CASSLNFAGANVLTF
DNA: TGTGCCAGCAGTTTGAATTTTGCCGGGGCCAACGTCCTGACTTTC

V: TRBV9
length: 16
J: TRBJ1-3
size: NA
D: NA
CDR3: CASSVEQFPSGNTIYF
DNA: TGTGCCAGCAGCGTTGAACAGTTCCCCTCTGGAAACACCATATATTTT

V: TRBV7-9
length: 17
J: TRBJ2-2
size: NA
D: NA
CDR3: CASSLNWLQGDTGGLFF
DNA: TGTGCCAGCAGCTTAAACTGGCTGCAGGGTGACACCGGGGGGCTGTTTTTT

V: TRBV7-8
length: 13
J: TRBJ2-7
size: few
D: NA
CDR3: CASSLYEDYEQYF
DNA: TGTGCCAGCAGCCTATATGAGGACTACGAGCAGTACTTC

V: TRBV27
length: 13
J: TRBJ1-1
size: NA
D: NA
CDR3: CASTSGVNTEAFF
DNA: TGTGCCAGCACTTCTGGGGTGAACACTGAAGCTTTCTTT

V: TRBV7-8
length: 15
J: TRBJ1-4
size: few
D: NA
CDR3: CASSHSREAEEKLFF
DNA: TGTGCCAGCAGCCACAGCAGGGAGGCGGAGGAAAAACTGTTTTTT

V: TRBV19
length: 17
J: TRBJ2-5
size: once
D: TRBD1
CDR3: CTSSIGGAAGGEETQYF
DNA: TGTACCAGTAGTATTGGCGGCGCGGCAGGGGGAGAAGAGACCCAGTACTTC

V: TRBV12-3/TRBV12-4
length: 16
J: TRBJ2-3
size: few
D: NA
CDR3: CASNLGGGLLADTQYF
DNA: TGTGCCAGCAACCTAGGGGGGGGCCTTTTGGCAGATACGCAGTATTTT